This TCR beta chain was captured by sequencing in a study of OX40 agonist ivuxolimab in advanced cancers. Study details: Partial responses were achieved by three patients, of whom one had hepatocellular carcinoma and two had cutaneous melanoma. Findings of the study overall: Dosing at 0.1 to 3.0 mg/kg was accompanied by clonal expansion of CD4+ and CD8+ blood T cells by week 6. People who partly responded at 0.1-3.0 mg/kg had some of the least clonal expansion seen.

On this clone itself: The antigen is undetermined.

Only in-frame clones appear in the TCRdb table, and some are missing; sequencing was by immunoSEQ multiplex PCR. The table shows 43,000 or so clones, with about 87% occurring only once. There are 15 residues in the CDR3. From germline, CDR1 is LNHDA and CDR2 SQIVND (reference sequence). With 3 bases removed from V and 0 bases from J, the gap between germline ends came to 9 bases. Patients with autoimmune history or systemic immunosuppression were excluded. V is TRBV19 and J is TRBJ2-1; tentatively, D is TRBD1 or TRBD2 (5 bases each). The receptor's source is an adult with an advanced solid tumor such as melanoma, head and neck, liver or kidney cancer. The specimen comprised CD4+ or CD8+ T cells sorted from blood, sampled in a trial of the OX40 agonist ivuxolimab. The CDR3 DNA is TGTGCCAGTAGTATCGGGGCGGGCTCCTACAATGAGCAGTTCTTC. Translation: CASSIGAGSYNEQFF.